The present TCR beta chain was sequenced within a study of T cells in Graves' hyperthyroidism and ophthalmopathy. Points on this clonotype: What it binds is not known.

Study results and caveats: For ophthalmopathy, model prediction preceded onset by a median approximately 6 months.

The authors deemed Graves' hyperthyroidism stable absent ophthalmopathy progression within 18 months. TCR beta CDR3 sequences were amplified from RNA transcripts. HTBI primers were used for first-round RT-PCR of the TCR CDR3. TCRdb independently ran MiXCR on the multiplex PCR reads; one entry per CDR3 protein. The table includes hundreds of thousands of distinct CDR3 sequences, around 15% detected once. The CDR3 has 15 residues. V gave up 4 bases and J gave up 7 bases, with 16 bases separating them. Germline-derived CDR1 and CDR2 are MNHEY and SVGEGT. The sample was blood. The J gene is TRBJ2-2, the V gene TRBV6-2 or TRBV6-3; tentatively, D is TRBD1 (5 bases). The source of this sequence is a woman younger than 35 with Graves' hyperthyroidism. The CDR3 reads CASSSTGHRGGELFF. DNA of the CDR3: TGTGCCAGCAGTTCCACCGGACATCGAGGCGGGGAGCTGTTTTTT.